This TCR beta chain was documented in a study of blood T cell repertoires in COVID-19. This CDR3 has 14 amino acids. The germline V gene encodes CDR1 WSHSY and CDR2 SAAADI. Trimming left V 0 bases short and J 7 bases short, with 12 bases between. Assay: immunoSEQ multiplex PCR; the TCRdb copy retains only in-frame clones and omits some. The sample includes 200,000 to 300,000 clones, 92% of them seen just once. Sequences were obtained from peripheral blood. The clonotype originates from a man aged 25-45 years with COVID-19, enrolled during active disease. The V and J genes are TRBV10-2 and TRBJ1-2, with D possibly being TRBD1 (5 bases). The DNA for the CDR3 is TGCGCCAGCAGTGAGTCAGGAAGGGGTTCTGGCTACACCTTC. Translating it yields CASSESGRGSGYTF.